This TCR beta chain was profiled in a study of T-cell reconstitution after alpha-beta-depleted transplantation in children. Using unique molecular identifiers, the investigators prepared the TCRbeta library. TCRdb reanalysed the PCR reads using MiXCR and keeps one entry per CDR3 protein. In the table there are around 200,000 distinct CDR3 sequences, approximately 9.5% of which are singletons. CDR1 DFQATT and CDR2 SNEGSKA come from the germline V gene (reference sequence). Between the trimmed V and J ends, which lost 3 bases and 5 bases, there was a span of 17 bases. The CDR3 length is 15 residues. This specimen was PBMCs from the stem cell graft donor, taken from the stem cell graft. The V and J genes are TRBV20-1 and TRBJ2-1; TRBD2 might be the D (6 bases). The TCR was taken from a human donor who donated a stem cell graft to a child with acute lymphoblastic leukemia. The CDR3 is CSARGARGGDNEQFF. The CDR3 DNA follows: TGCAGTGCTAGGGGAGCTCGGGGCGGGGACAATGAGCAGTTCTTC.